This T cell receptor (beta chain) was profiled in a study of blood T cell repertoires in COVID-19. Whole-study context: The study drew acute and convalescent COVID-19 samples from the United States, Italy and Spain. The cDNA or gDNA used as material had been derived from T cells, B-cell-depleted T cells, or PBMCs.

The method was immunoSEQ multiplex PCR; TCRdb's version includes in-frame clones alone and lacks a portion of them. The sample yields about 200,000 clones, about 90% seen once. CDR1 and CDR2 from the germline V gene are SEHNR and FQNEAQ (reference sequence). This CDR3 spans 15 amino acids. V was shortened by 5 bases and J by 0 bases, with 11 bases between the two germline ends. The rearrangement links TRBV7-9 to TRBJ1-5, with no clear D. The sequenced sample consisted of peripheral blood. The sequence was collected from a man aged 40-50 years with active or convalescent COVID-19. CDR3 DNA sequence: TGTGCCAGCAGCGACACAGTTTATAGCAATCAGCCCCAGCATTTT. Translated: CASSDTVYSNQPQHF.